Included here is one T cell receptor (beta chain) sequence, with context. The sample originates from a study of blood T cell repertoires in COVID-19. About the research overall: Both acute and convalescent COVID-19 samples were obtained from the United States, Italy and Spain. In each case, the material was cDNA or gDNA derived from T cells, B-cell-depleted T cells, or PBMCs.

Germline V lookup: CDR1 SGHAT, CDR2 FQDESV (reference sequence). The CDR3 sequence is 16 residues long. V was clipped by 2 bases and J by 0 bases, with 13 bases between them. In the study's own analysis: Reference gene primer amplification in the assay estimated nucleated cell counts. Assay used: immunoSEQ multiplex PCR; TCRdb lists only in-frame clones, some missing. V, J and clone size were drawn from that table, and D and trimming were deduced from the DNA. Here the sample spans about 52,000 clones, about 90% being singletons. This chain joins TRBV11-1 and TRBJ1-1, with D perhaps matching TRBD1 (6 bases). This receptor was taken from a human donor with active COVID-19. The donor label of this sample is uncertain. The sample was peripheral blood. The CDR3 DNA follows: TGTGCCAGCAGCTTAATGCCGGCAGGGGTGAACACTGAAGCTTTCTTT. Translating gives CASSLMPAGVNTEAFF.